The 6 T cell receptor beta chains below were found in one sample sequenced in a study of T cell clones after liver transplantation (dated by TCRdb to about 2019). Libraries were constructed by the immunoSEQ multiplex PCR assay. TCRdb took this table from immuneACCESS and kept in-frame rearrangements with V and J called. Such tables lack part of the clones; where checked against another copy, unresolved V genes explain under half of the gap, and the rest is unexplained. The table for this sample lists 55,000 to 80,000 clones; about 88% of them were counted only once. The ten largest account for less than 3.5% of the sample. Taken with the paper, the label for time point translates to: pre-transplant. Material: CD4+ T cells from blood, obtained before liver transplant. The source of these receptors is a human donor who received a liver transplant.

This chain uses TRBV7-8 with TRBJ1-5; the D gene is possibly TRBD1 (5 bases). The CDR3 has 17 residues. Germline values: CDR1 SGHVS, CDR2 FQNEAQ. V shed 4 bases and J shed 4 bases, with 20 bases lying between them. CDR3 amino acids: CASSSSGHIRTNQPQHF. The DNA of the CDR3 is TGTGCCAGCAGCTCAAGCGGACACATACGCACGAATCAGCCCCAGCATTTT.

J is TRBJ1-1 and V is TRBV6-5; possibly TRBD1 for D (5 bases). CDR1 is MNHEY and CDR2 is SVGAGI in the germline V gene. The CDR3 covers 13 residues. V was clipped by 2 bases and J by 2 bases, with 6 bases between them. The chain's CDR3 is CASSYDRNTEAFF. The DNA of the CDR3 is TGTGCCAGCAGTTACGACAGAAACACTGAAGCTTTCTTT.

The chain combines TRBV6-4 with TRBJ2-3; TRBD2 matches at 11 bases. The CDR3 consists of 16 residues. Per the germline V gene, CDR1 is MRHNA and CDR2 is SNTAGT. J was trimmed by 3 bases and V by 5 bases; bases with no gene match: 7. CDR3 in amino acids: CASSPLAGGLTDTQYF. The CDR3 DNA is TGTGCCAGCAGTCCATTAGCGGGAGGGCTGACAGATACGCAGTATTTT.

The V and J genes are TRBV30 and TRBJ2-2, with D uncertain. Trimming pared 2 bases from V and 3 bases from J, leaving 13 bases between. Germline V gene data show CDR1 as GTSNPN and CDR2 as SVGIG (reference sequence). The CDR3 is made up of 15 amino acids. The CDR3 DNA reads TGTGCCTGGAGTTCGACGGCCCGATACACCGGGGAGCTGTTTTTT. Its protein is CAWSSTARYTGELFF.

The CDR3 is CASSQDALGGSNQPQHF. CDR3 DNA sequence: TGCGCCAGCAGCCAAGATGCCCTGGGTGGGTCTAATCAGCCCCAGCATTTT. The rearrangement links TRBV4-3 to TRBJ1-5; no definite D call. The CDR3 spans 17 residues. Germline V gene lookup returns CDR1 LGHNA and CDR2 YSLEER. V was trimmed by 0 bases and J by 4 bases, leaving 16 bases between them.

CDR3: CASSGTGTRNTEAFF. The CDR3 nucleotides read TGTGCCAGCAGTGGAACCGGGACAAGAAACACTGAAGCTTTCTTT. The V call is TRBV6-1, the J call TRBJ1-1, with TRBD1 as a possible D gene (6 bases). The CDR3 runs to 15 residues. V was pared by 4 bases and J by 2 bases, with 14 bases between. From germline, CDR1 is MNHNS and CDR2 SASEGT.